This TCR beta chain derives from a study of cytomegalovirus exposure and HLA in healthy donors. Remarks on this clone: Its specificity is unknown.

Study-wide results and limits: An analysis was carried out later, and it reportedly showed fewer N-insertions in an Asian-associated ancestry cluster than the approximately 680-donor mean.

CDR3 length equals 16 residues. Unmatched junction bases numbered 7, after V lost 1 base and J lost 4 bases. Germline lookup yields CDR1 MNHEY and CDR2 SMNVEV (reference sequence). In the PCR, 60 Vbeta and 13 Jbeta primers were used. Clones were read by immunoSEQ multiplex PCR, and TCRdb kept only the in-frame ones, dropping some. The sample lists some 99,000 clones, around 72% occurring once. The sequencing input was PBMCs. This chain uses TRBV27 with TRBJ2-7, with 10 nucleotides matching TRBD2. This clonotype was obtained from a male donor in good health and CMV-seronegative. DNA of the CDR3: TGTGCCAGCAGTTTATTGGCCGGGACTAGCGTTTACGAGCAGTACTTC. It encodes CASSLLAGTSVYEQYF.